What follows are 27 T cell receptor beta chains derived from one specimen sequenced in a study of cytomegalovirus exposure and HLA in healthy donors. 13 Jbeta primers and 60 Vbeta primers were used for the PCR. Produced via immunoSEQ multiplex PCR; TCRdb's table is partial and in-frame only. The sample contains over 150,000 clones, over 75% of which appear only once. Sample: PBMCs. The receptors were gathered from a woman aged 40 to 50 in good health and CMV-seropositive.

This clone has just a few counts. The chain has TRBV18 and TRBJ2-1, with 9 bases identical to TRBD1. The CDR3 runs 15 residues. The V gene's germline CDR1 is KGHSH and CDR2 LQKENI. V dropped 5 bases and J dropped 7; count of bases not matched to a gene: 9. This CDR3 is CASSSRDRAQNEQFF. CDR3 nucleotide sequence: TGTGCCAGCTCAAGCCGGGACAGGGCGCAAAATGAGCAGTTCTTC.

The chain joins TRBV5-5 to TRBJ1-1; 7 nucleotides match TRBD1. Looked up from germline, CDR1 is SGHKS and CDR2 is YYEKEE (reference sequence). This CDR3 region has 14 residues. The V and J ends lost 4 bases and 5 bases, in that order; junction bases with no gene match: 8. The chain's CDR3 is CASSPINRGTEAFF. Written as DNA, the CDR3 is TGTGCCAGCAGCCCCATAAACAGGGGAACTGAAGCTTTCTTT.

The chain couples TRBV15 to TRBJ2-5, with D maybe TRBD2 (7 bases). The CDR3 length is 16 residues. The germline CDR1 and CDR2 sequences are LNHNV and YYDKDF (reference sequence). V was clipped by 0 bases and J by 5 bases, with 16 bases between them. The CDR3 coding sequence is TGTGCCACCAGCAGAGATGTGCGGGGGCTCGGCGAGACCCAGTACTTC. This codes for CATSRDVRGLGETQYF.

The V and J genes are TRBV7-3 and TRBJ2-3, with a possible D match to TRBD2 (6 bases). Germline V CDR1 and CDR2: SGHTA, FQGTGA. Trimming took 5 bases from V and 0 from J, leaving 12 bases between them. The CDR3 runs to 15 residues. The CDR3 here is CASSRGSGSTDTQYF. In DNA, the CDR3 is TGTGCCAGCAGCCGGGGGAGCGGGAGCACAGATACGCAGTATTTT.

The CDR3 DNA sequence: TGTGCCAGCAGTTATTCGGTAGCGGGAATTGTCGATGAGCAGTTCTTC. It yields the protein CASSYSVAGIVDEQFF. The chain combines TRBV6-5 with TRBJ2-1; 8 bases agree with TRBD2. J gave up 8 bases and V 3 bases, and 12 bases lay outside the gene matches. Germline V lookup: CDR1 MNHEY, CDR2 SVGAGI. This CDR3 has 16 amino acids.

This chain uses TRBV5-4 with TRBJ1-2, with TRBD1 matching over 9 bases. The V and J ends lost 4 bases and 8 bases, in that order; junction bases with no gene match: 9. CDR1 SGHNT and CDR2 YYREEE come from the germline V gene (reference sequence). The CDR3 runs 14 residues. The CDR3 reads CASSTQQGARGYTF. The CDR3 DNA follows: TGTGCCAGCAGCACGCAACAGGGGGCGCGGGGCTACACCTTC.

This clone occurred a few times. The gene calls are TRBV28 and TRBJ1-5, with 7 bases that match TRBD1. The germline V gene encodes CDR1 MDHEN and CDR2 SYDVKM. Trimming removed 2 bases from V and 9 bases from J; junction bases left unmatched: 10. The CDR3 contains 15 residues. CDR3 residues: CASSLDGPRGWPQHF. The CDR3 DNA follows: TGTGCCAGCAGTTTAGACGGGCCCAGGGGGTGGCCCCAGCATTTT.

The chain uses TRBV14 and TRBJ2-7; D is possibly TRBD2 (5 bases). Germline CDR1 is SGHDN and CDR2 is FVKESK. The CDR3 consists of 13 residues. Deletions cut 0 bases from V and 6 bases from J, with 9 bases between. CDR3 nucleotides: TGTGCCAGCAGCCAAGAGTTAGGAGGCGAGCAGTACTTC. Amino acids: CASSQELGGEQYF.

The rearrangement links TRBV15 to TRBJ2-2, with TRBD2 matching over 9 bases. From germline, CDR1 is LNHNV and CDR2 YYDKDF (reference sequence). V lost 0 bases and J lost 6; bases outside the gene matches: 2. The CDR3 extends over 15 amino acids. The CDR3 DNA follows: TGTGCCACCAGCAGAGAATTAGCGGGAGCCGGGGAGCTGTTTTTT. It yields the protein CATSRELAGAGELFF.

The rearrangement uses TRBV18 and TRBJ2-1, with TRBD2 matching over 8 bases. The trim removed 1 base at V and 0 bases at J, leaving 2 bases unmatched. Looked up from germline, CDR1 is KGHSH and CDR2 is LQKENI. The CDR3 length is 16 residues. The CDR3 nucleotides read TGTGCCAGCTCACCACTAGCGGGAAGCTCCTACAATGAGCAGTTCTTC. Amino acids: CASSPLAGSSYNEQFF.

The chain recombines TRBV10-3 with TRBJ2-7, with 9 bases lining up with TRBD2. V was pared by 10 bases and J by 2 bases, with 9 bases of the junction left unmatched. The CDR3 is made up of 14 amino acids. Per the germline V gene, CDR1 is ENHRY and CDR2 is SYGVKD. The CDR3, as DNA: TGTGCCAACGCTCGGGCTAGCGGGGCCTACGAGCAGTACTTC. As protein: CANARASGAYEQYF.

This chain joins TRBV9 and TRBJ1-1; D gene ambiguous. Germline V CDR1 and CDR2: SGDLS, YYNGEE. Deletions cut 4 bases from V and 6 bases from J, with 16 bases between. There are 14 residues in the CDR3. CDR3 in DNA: TGTGCCAGCAGCCCCACCCTGGGAGCGGCTGAAGCTTTCTTT. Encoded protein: CASSPTLGAAEAFF.

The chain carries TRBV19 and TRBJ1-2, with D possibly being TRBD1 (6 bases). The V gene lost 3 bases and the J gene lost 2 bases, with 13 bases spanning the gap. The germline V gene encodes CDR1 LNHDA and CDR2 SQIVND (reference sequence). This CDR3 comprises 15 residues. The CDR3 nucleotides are TGTGCCAGTAGTATGTTGGGGGCCCTCAACTATGGCTACACCTTC. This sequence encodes CASSMLGALNYGYTF.

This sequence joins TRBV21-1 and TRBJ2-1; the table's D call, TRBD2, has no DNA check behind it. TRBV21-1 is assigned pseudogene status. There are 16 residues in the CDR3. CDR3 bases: TGTGCCAGCAGCAAAGTGTTCGGGAGGGCCCTTAATGAGCAGTTCTTC. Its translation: CASSKVFGRALNEQFF.

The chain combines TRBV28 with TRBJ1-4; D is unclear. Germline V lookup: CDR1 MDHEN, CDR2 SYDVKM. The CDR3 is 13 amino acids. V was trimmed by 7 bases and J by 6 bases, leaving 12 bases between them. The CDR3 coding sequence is TGTGCCAGCAAGTGGTCGGGAGATGAAAAACTGTTTTTT. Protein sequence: CASKWSGDEKLFF.

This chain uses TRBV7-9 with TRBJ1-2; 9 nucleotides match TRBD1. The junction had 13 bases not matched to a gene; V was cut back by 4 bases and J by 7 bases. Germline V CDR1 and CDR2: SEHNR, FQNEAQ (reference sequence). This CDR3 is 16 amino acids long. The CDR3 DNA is TGTGCCAGCAGCTACTCGGACAGGGGCCCCATGGCTGGCTACACCTTC. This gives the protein CASSYSDRGPMAGYTF.

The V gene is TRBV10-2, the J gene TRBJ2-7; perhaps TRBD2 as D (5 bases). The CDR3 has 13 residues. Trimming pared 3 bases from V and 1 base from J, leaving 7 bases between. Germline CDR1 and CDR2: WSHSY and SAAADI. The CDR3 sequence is CASSDERSYEQYF. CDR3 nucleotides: TGCGCCAGCAGTGATGAGCGGTCCTACGAGCAGTACTTC.

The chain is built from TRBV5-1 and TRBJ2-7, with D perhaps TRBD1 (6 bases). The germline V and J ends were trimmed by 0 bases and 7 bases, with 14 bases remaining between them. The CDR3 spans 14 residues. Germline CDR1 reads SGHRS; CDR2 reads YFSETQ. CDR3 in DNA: TGCGCCAGCAGCTTGGCCCCAGGGGCGAGAGAGCAGTACTTC. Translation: CASSLAPGAREQYF. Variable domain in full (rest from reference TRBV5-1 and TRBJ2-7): KAGVTQTPRYLIKTRGQQVTLSCSPISGHRSVSWYQQTPGQGLQFLFEYFSETQRNKGNFPGRFSGRQFSNSRSEMNVSTLELGDSALYLCASSLAPGAREQYFGPGTRLTVT.

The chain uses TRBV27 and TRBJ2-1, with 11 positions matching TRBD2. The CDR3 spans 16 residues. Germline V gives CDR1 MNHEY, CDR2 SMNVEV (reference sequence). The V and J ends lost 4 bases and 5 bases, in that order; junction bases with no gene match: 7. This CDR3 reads CASSSPGLADDNEQFF. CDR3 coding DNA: TGTGCCAGCAGTTCCCCGGGACTAGCGGATGACAATGAGCAGTTCTTC.

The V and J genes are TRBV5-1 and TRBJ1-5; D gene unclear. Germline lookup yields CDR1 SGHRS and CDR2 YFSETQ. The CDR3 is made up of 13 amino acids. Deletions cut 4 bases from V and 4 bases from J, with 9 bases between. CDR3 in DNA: TGCGCCAGCAGCCGGGGAGGTAATCAGCCCCAGCATTTT. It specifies CASSRGGNQPQHF.

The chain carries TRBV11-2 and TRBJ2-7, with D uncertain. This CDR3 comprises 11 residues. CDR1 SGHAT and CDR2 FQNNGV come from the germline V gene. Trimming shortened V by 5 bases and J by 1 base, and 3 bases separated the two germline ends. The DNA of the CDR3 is TGTGCCAGCAGCCAGTCCTACGAGCAGTACTTC. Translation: CASSQSYEQYF. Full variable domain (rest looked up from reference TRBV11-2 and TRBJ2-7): EAGVAQSPRYKIIEKRQSVAFWCNPISGHATLYWYQQILGQGPKLLIQFQNNGVVDDSQLPKDRFSAERLKGVDSTLKIQPAKLEDSAVYLCASSQSYEQYFGPGTRLTVT.

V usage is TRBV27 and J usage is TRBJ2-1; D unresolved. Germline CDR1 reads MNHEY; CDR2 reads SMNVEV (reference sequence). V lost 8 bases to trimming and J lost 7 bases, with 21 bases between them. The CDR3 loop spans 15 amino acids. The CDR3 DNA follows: TGTGCCAGCTGTTCCCGGAATACCCCGGGTAATGAGCAGTTCTTC. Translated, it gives CASCSRNTPGNEQFF.

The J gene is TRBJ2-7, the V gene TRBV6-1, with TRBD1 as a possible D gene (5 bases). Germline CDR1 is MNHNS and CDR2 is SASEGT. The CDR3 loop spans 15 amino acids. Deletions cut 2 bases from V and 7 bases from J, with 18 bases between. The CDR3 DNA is TGTGCCAGCAGTGAATCGCCAGGGTCCAGTGGAGAGCAGTACTTC. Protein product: CASSESPGSSGEQYF.

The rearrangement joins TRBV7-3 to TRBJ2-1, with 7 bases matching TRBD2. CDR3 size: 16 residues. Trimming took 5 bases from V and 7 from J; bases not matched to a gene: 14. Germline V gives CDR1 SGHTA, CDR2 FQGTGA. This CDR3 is CASSPSAGVGRNEQFF. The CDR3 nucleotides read TGTGCCAGCAGCCCCTCGGCGGGGGTAGGTCGTAATGAGCAGTTCTTC. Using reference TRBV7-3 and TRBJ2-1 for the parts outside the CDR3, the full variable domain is GAGVSQTPSNKVTEKGKYVELRCDPISGHTALYWYRQSLGQGPEFLIYFQGTGAADDSGLPNDRFFAVRPEGSVSTLKIQRTERGDSAVYLCASSPSAGVGRNEQFFGPGTRLTVL.

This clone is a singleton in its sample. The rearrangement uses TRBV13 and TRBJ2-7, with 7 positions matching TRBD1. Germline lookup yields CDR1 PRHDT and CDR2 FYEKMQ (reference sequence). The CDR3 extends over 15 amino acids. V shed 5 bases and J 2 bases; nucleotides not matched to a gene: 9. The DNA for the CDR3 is TGTGCCAGCAGCCAGGGTCAGGGGGTTGCCTACGAGCAGTACTTC. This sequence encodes CASSQGQGVAYEQYF. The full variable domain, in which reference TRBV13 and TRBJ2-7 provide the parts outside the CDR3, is AAGVIQSPRHLIKEKRETATLKCYPIPRHDTVYWYQQGPGQDPQFLISFYEKMQSDKGSIPDRFSAQQFSDYHSELNMSSLELGDSALYFCASSQGQGVAYEQYFGPGTRLTVT.

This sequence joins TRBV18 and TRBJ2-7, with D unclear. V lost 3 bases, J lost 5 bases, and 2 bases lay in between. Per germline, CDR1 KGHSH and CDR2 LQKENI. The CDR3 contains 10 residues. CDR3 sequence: CASSPDEQYF. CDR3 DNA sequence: TGTGCCAGCTCACCCGACGAGCAGTACTTC.

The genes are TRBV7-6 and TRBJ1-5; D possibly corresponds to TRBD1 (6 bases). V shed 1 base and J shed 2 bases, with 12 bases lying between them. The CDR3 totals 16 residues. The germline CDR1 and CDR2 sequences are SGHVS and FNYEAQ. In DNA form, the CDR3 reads TGTGCCAGCAGCTTAGGTGGACAGTTAGGCAATCAGCCCCAGCATTTT. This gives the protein CASSLGGQLGNQPQHF. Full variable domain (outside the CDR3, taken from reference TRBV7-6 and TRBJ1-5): GAGVSQSPRYKVTKRGQDVALRCDPISGHVSLYWYRQALGQGPEFLTYFNYEAQQDKSGLPNDRFSAERPEGSISTLTIQRTEQRDSAMYRCASSLGGQLGNQPQHFGDGTRLSIL.